This T cell receptor (beta chain) was sequenced for a study of blood T cell repertoires in COVID-19. Original methodology: Amplification from reference gene primers served as the basis for estimated nucleated cell counts. The repertoire was sequenced with immunoSEQ multiplex PCR; TCRdb's copy has only in-frame clones and lacks some. Clone size and V and J calls were adopted from that table, with D and trimming inferred from the DNA. The repertoire holds 150,000 or so clones, around 88% seen once, with 10% in the top ten. From germline, CDR1 is KGHSH and CDR2 LQKENI. This CDR3 has 14 residues. V was cut by 5 bases and J by 3 bases, with 13 bases left in between.

Sequencing was carried out using peripheral blood. This chain links TRBV18 with TRBJ1-2; D may be TRBD1 (6 bases). The TCR comes from a man aged 45-65 years with acute or convalescent COVID-19. The chain's CDR3 is CASSSQSGDYGYTF. In nucleotides, the CDR3 is TGTGCCAGCTCATCCCAATCAGGGGACTATGGCTACACCTTC. Based on the CDR3 plus reference TRBV18 and TRBJ1-2, the full variable domain is NAGVMQNPRHLVRRRGQEARLRCSPMKGHSHVYWYRQLPEEGLKFMVYLQKENIIDESGMPKERFSAEFPKEGPSILRIQQVVRGDSAAYFCASSSQSGDYGYTFGSGTRLTVV.